A selection of T cell receptor beta chains follows, all from one sample in a study of cytomegalovirus exposure and HLA in healthy donors. The protocol was immunoSEQ multiplex PCR, while the TCRdb copy is restricted to in-frame clones and leaves out a portion. This sample contains under 200,000 clones. The sample consisted of PBMCs. These receptors were collected from a man in his thirties or forties in good health and CMV-seronegative. CDR3s include the opening cysteine and the closing phenylalanine or tryptophan. D genes are given only for firm matches.

j_call,d_call,v_call,cdr3_aa,cdr3_nt
TRBJ2-1,-,TRBV25-1,CASSEPGYNEQFF,TGTGCCAGCAGTGAACCGGGCTACAATGAGCAGTTCTTC
TRBJ2-1,-,TRBV14,CASSQGGGQFF,TGTGCCAGCAGCCAAGGAGGGGGGCAGTTCTTC
TRBJ2-1,-,TRBV18,CASSPRNPEQFF,TGTGCCAGCTCACCCAGAAACCCAGAGCAGTTCTTC
TRBJ1-2,-,TRBV5-4,CASSFSRNYGYTF,TGTGCCAGCAGCTTTTCGAGAAACTATGGCTACACCTTC
TRBJ2-2,-,TRBV4-3,CASSQVGGADTGELFF,TGCGCCAGCAGCCAAGTTGGAGGGGCGGACACCGGGGAGCTGTTTTTT
TRBJ2-5,-,TRBV5-1,CASSLDRGGETQYF,TGCGCCAGCAGCTTGGACAGGGGAGGCGAGACCCAGTACTTC
TRBJ1-4,-,TRBV30,CAWSVPRREAYNEKLFF,TGTGCCTGGAGTGTACCCCGTCGTGAAGCCTATAATGAAAAGCTGTTTTTT
TRBJ1-1,-,TRBV4-2,CASTKTEGNTEAFF,TGTGCCAGCACCAAAACGGAGGGGAACACTGAAGCTTTCTTT
TRBJ2-7,TRBD2,TRBV5-4,CASSLTGGEQYF,TGTGCCAGCAGCTTGACGGGGGGCGAGCAGTACTTC
TRBJ1-4,-,TRBV6-6,CASSYGPGTSNEKLFF,TGTGCCAGCAGTTACGGACCCGGGACAAGTAATGAAAAACTGTTTTTT
TRBJ2-2,TRBD2,TRBV30,CAWIAGVDTGELFF,TGTGCCTGGATAGCGGGAGTAGACACCGGGGAGCTGTTTTTT
TRBJ2-1,TRBD2,TRBV7-9,CASSLALLADNEQFF,TGTGCCAGCAGCTTAGCGCTCCTAGCGGACAATGAGCAGTTCTTC
TRBJ2-3,-,TRBV15,CATSRVRKSTDTQYF,TGTGCCACCAGCAGAGTGCGGAAGAGCACAGATACGCAGTATTTT
TRBJ2-7,TRBD1,TRBV6-5,CASSYSGTGVYEQYF,TGTGCCAGCAGTTACTCCGGGACAGGGGTTTACGAGCAGTACTTC
TRBJ2-1,-,TRBV6-1,CASSEVAASYNEQFF,TGTGCCAGCAGTGAAGTGGCGGCCTCCTACAATGAGCAGTTCTTC
TRBJ2-3,TRBD2,TRBV5-1,CASSLGPAGVTTDTQYF,TGCGCCAGCAGCTTGGGACCAGCGGGAGTTACCACAGATACGCAGTATTTT
TRBJ1-4,-,TRBV29-1,CSVLREPNEKLFF,TGCAGCGTTTTGAGGGAACCCAATGAAAAACTGTTTTTT
TRBJ2-3,TRBD1,TRBV6-1,CASTAGTGGIDTQYF,TGTGCCAGCACCGCCGGGACAGGGGGAATAGATACGCAGTATTTT
TRBJ1-1,-,TRBV4-1,CASSPQAGQAEAFF,TGCGCCAGCAGCCCCCAGGCGGGCCAGGCTGAAGCTTTCTTT
TRBJ2-7,TRBD1,TRBV10-1,CASRGFFSDRESYEQYF,TGCGCCAGCAGGGGCTTTTTCTCGGACAGGGAATCCTACGAGCAGTACTTC
TRBJ1-2,-,TRBV28,CASRSVGYTF,TGTGCCAGCAGGTCCGTTGGCTACACCTTC
TRBJ1-1,TRBD1,TRBV7-9,CASSRQGPEAFF,TGTGCCAGCAGCCGACAGGGCCCCGAAGCTTTCTTT
TRBJ1-3,TRBD1,TRBV6-1,CASGDRTGAGGGNTIYF,TGTGCCAGCGGTGATAGGACAGGGGCAGGGGGTGGAAACACCATATATTTT
TRBJ2-3,TRBD2,TRBV9,CASSVSGSSADTQYF,TGTGCCAGCAGCGTAAGCGGGAGTAGTGCAGATACGCAGTATTTT
TRBJ1-5,-,TRBV7-9,CASATDSNQPQHF,TGTGCCAGTGCGACTGATAGCAATCAGCCCCAGCATTTT
TRBJ1-5,-,TRBV5-1,CASSLTGSQPQHF,TGCGCCAGCAGCTTGACAGGGAGTCAGCCCCAGCATTTT
TRBJ2-3,TRBD1,TRBV5-4,CASSFGQGVTDTQYF,TGTGCCAGCAGCTTCGGACAGGGGGTAACAGATACGCAGTATTTT
TRBJ2-5,-,TRBV29-1,CSVARTTETVQETQYF,TGCAGCGTTGCGAGGACTACAGAGACAGTACAAGAGACCCAGTACTTC
TRBJ1-4,-,TRBV2,CARTGGATNEKLFF,TGTGCCCGGACGGGGGGAGCAACTAATGAAAAACTGTTTTTT
TRBJ2-2,-,TRBV18,CASSPAWTGELFF,TGTGCCAGCTCACCGGCATGGACCGGGGAGCTGTTTTTT
TRBJ2-7,TRBD1,TRBV7-2,CASSSRQGGKQYF,TGTGCCAGCAGCTCCCGACAGGGCGGTAAGCAGTACTTC
TRBJ1-2,-,TRBV25-1,CASKENLGNYGYTF,TGTGCCAGCAAGGAGAATCTCGGAAACTATGGCTACACCTTC
TRBJ2-6,TRBD1,TRBV5-1,CASSGGTGASGANVLTF,TGCGCCAGCAGCGGGGGGACAGGGGCCTCTGGGGCCAACGTCCTGACTTTC
TRBJ2-7,TRBD2,TRBV6-6,CASSDSGRMFGEQYF,TGTGCCAGCAGTGATAGCGGGAGAATGTTCGGCGAGCAGTACTTC
TRBJ2-2,TRBD2,TRBV10-3,CAISQLAGLGTGELFF,TGTGCCATCAGTCAACTAGCGGGACTTGGGACCGGGGAGCTGTTTTTT
TRBJ1-1,-,TRBV19,CASSMAQEGTEAFF,TGTGCCAGTAGTATGGCGCAGGAGGGCACTGAAGCTTTCTTT
TRBJ2-1,TRBD2,TRBV5-4,CASSLDSGRRGNEQFF,TGTGCCAGCAGCTTGGATAGCGGGAGACGGGGGAATGAGCAGTTCTTC
TRBJ2-7,TRBD2,TRBV5-6,CASSSTSGSGKQYF,TGTGCCAGCAGCAGTACTAGCGGGAGTGGTAAGCAGTACTTC
TRBJ2-4,-,TRBV28,CASSRGTSLAKNIQYF,TGTGCCAGCAGTCGCGGGACTTCTCTAGCCAAAAACATTCAGTACTTC
TRBJ1-5,TRBD1,TRBV7-9,CASSLLDRGPSYNQPQHF,TGTGCCAGCAGCTTACTGGACAGGGGCCCCTCTTACAATCAGCCCCAGCATTTT
TRBJ1-5,-,TRBV19,CASSRQTNQPQHF,TGTGCCAGTAGTCGGCAGACAAATCAGCCCCAGCATTTT
TRBJ2-2,TRBD2,TRBV4-1,CASSHNRGSGALTPGELFF,TGCGCCAGCAGCCACAATCGGGGTAGCGGGGCCCTCACACCCGGGGAGCTGTTTTTT
TRBJ2-5,TRBD1,TRBV18,CASSPRQGKGETQYF,TGTGCCAGCTCACCTAGACAGGGGAAGGGAGAGACCCAGTACTTC
TRBJ2-3,-,TRBV4-3,CASSREQGPYTDTQYF,TGCGCCAGCAGCCGGGAACAGGGACCCTACACAGATACGCAGTATTTT
TRBJ2-7,TRBD1,TRBV6-1,CASSEGTGGYEQYF,TGTGCCAGCAGTGAGGGGACAGGGGGCTACGAGCAGTACTTC
TRBJ1-1,-,TRBV5-1,CASSLISTGTEAFF,TGCGCCAGCAGCTTAATTTCTACCGGCACTGAAGCTTTCTTT